These 25 T cell receptor beta chains were all obtained from the same sample, sequenced in a study of CD8+ T cells in alopecia areata. RNA, once extracted, was reverse transcribed into cDNA for use as the sequencing template. Profiling relied on immunoSEQ multiplex PCR, and the TCRdb table lists in-frame clones only, not all of them. The sample yields about 140,000 clones, 45% to 60% seen once. Sample: CD4+ T cells sorted from blood. The receptors were gathered from a human donor in good health.

This clone appeared a few times. The chain links TRBV2 to TRBJ2-1; 7 bases are a match to TRBD2. This CDR3 region has 15 residues. The germline V gene encodes CDR1 SNHLY and CDR2 FYNNEI. Trimming took 2 bases from V and 0 from J; bases not matched to a gene: 1. CDR3 amino acids: CASSERGSSYNEQFF. The CDR3 coding sequence is TGTGCCAGCAGTGAACGCGGGAGCTCCTACAATGAGCAGTTCTTC.

V is TRBV27 and J is TRBJ1-5; D is possibly TRBD1 (6 bases). The CDR3 runs to 15 residues. In germline, CDR1 is MNHEY, CDR2 SMNVEV (reference sequence). V was clipped by 5 bases and J by 3 bases, with 14 bases between them. CDR3 residues: CASSAKTGINQPQHF. In nucleotides, the CDR3 is TGTGCCAGCAGTGCAAAGACAGGAATCAATCAGCCCCAGCATTTT.

The chain carries TRBV28 and TRBJ2-7; 8 bases are shared with TRBD2. Trimming removed 2 bases from V and 2 bases from J; junction bases left unmatched: 5. This CDR3 is built from 15 residues. In germline, CDR1 is MDHEN, CDR2 SYDVKM. The CDR3 reads CASSLASGPPYEQYF. CDR3 coding DNA: TGTGCCAGCAGTTTAGCTAGCGGGCCCCCCTACGAGCAGTACTTC.

V and J are TRBV6-5 and TRBJ2-7; D not certain. The CDR3 covers 13 residues. The V gene's germline CDR1 is MNHEY and CDR2 SVGAGI. Between the trimmed V and J ends, which lost 5 bases and 2 bases, there was a span of 10 bases. CDR3 sequence: CASSIRLPYEQYF. DNA of the CDR3: TGTGCCAGCAGTATCCGGTTACCCTACGAGCAGTACTTC.

There are a few counts of this clone. The chain couples TRBV5-1 to TRBJ2-7; TRBD1 matches 8 bases. There are 11 residues in the CDR3. The ends lost 6 bases at V and 5 bases at J; junction bases unmatched: 1. The germline V gene encodes CDR1 SGHRS and CDR2 YFSETQ. The CDR3 DNA follows: TGCGCCAGCAAACAGGGGGACGAGCAGTACTTC. Translating gives CASKQGDEQYF.

The V call is TRBV5-4, the J call TRBJ2-1; 7 bases fit TRBD2. Germline loops: CDR1 SGHNT, CDR2 YYREEE (reference sequence). CDR3 size: 17 residues. V was clipped by 4 bases and J by 6 bases; unmatched bases: 16. The CDR3 reads CASSENALARGPNEQFF. The CDR3 bases are TGTGCCAGCAGCGAGAACGCACTAGCGAGGGGCCCCAATGAGCAGTTCTTC.

This clone was seen a few times. As DNA, the CDR3 is TGTGCCAGCTCACCAACGAGCAAGAATGAGCAGTTCTTC. Protein: CASSPTSKNEQFF. This chain joins TRBV18 and TRBJ2-1, with unresolved D. CDR3 length equals 13 residues. V was clipped by 2 bases and J by 7 bases, with 9 bases between them. Germline assignment: CDR1 KGHSH and CDR2 LQKENI. Full variable domain (remainder filled in from reference TRBV18 and TRBJ2-1): NAGVMQNPRHLVRRRGQEARLRCSPMKGHSHVYWYRQLPEEGLKFMVYLQKENIIDESGMPKERFSAEFPKEGPSILRIQQVVRGDSAAYFCASSPTSKNEQFFGPGTRLTVL.

This clone was found a few times. The V gene is TRBV5-6, the J gene TRBJ2-3, with D unresolved. Looked up from germline, CDR1 is SGHDT and CDR2 is YYEEEE. Trimming left V 4 bases short and J 5 bases short, with 11 bases between. The CDR3 has 13 amino acids. This CDR3 reads CASSPSWGDTQYF. CDR3 sequence (DNA): TGTGCCAGCAGCCCTTCCTGGGGAGATACGCAGTATTTT.

The genes are TRBV28 and TRBJ2-7, with TRBD2 matching over 9 bases. V was clipped by 10 bases and J by 3 bases; unmatched bases: 10. The V gene's germline CDR1 is MDHEN and CDR2 SYDVKM. The CDR3 covers 14 residues. As DNA, the CDR3 is TGTGCCACCACCCTGGGAGCGGGAGGCTACGAGCAGTACTTC. Translated: CATTLGAGGYEQYF.

This clone has just a few counts. The chain couples TRBV7-9 to TRBJ2-6; D uncertain. The ends were cut back, 4 bases at V and 2 bases at J, with 9 bases in the middle. Germline V lookup: CDR1 SEHNR, CDR2 FQNEAQ (reference sequence). The CDR3 runs to 15 residues. The CDR3 nucleotides read TGTGCCAGCAGCTCCTTTTCTACTGGGGCCAACGTCCTGACTTTC. Translated, it gives CASSSFSTGANVLTF.

The chain is built from TRBV11-1 and TRBJ1-2, with a possible D match to TRBD1 (5 bases). The CDR3 extends over 13 amino acids. Germline V gene sequence: CDR1 SGHAT, CDR2 FQDESV (reference sequence). Trimming took 5 bases from V and 8 from J, leaving 15 bases between them. The CDR3 region is CASSRSAGTGYTF. The CDR3 coding sequence is TGTGCCAGCAGCAGAAGCGCAGGGACCGGCTACACCTTC.

This sequence joins TRBV4-1 and TRBJ2-5, with 10 nucleotides matching TRBD2. CDR1 and CDR2 (germline): MGHRA, YSYEKL. This CDR3 spans 15 amino acids. V shed 2 bases and J 5 bases; nucleotides not matched to a gene: 5. CDR3 region: CASSQSLAGAETQYF. CDR3 in DNA: TGCGCCAGCAGCCAAAGCCTAGCGGGAGCGGAGACCCAGTACTTC.

The V and J genes are TRBV10-2 and TRBJ2-7; 8 bases align to TRBD2. The CDR3 runs 13 residues. Germline V gives CDR1 WSHSY, CDR2 SAAADI. Trimming took 7 bases from V and 3 from J; bases not matched to a gene: 5. The CDR3 region is CASTRGGDYEQYF. CDR3 in DNA: TGCGCCAGCACCCGGGGGGGAGACTACGAGCAGTACTTC.

The rearrangement links TRBV30 to TRBJ1-1; D gene uncertain. The CDR3 has 14 residues. The V gene lost 0 bases and the J gene lost 4 bases, with 12 bases spanning the gap. Germline V gene data show CDR1 as GTSNPN and CDR2 as SVGIG (reference sequence). The DNA of the CDR3 is TGTGCCTGGAGTGTGGCTGTCTACCCCACTGAAGCTTTCTTT. This encodes CAWSVAVYPTEAFF.

The chain combines TRBV15 with TRBJ2-3, with TRBD2 matching over 11 bases. Unmatched junction bases numbered 12, after V lost 3 bases and J lost 4 bases. CDR1 and CDR2 from the germline V gene are LNHNV and YYDKDF (reference sequence). The CDR3 spans 18 residues. The CDR3 coding sequence is TGTGCCACCAGCAGGCGTCCTCTAGCGGGAGGAGGGGCAGATACGCAGTATTTT. It translates to CATSRRPLAGGGADTQYF. The full variable domain, in which reference TRBV15 and TRBJ2-3 provide the parts outside the CDR3, is DAMVIQNPRYQVTQFGKPVTLSCSQTLNHNVMYWYQQKSSQAPKLLFHYYDKDFNNEADTPDNFQSRRPNTSFCFLDIRSPGLGDTAMYLCATSRRPLAGGGADTQYFGPGTRLTVL.

This clone has at least ten counts. The V call is TRBV10-3, the J call TRBJ2-7, with D possibly TRBD1 on 5 matching bases. V was cut by 11 bases and J by 3 bases, with 17 bases left in between. The CDR3 length is 13 residues. Germline V lookup: CDR1 ENHRY, CDR2 SYGVKD. The DNA for the CDR3 is TGTGCCTCAAAGTTGCAGGGTTTCTACGAGCAGTACTTC. The encoded protein is CASKLQGFYEQYF.

This clone was seen more than once but under ten times. This chain links TRBV7-2 with TRBJ2-2, with no clear D. V lost 6 bases and J 2 bases, leaving 10 bases between the germline ends. The V gene's germline CDR1 is SGHTA and CDR2 FQGNSA. The CDR3 has 14 amino acids. For the CDR3, the DNA is TGTGCCAGCAGACCAGACCAAAACACCGGGGAGCTGTTTTTT. Its translation is CASRPDQNTGELFF.

This clone was seen a handful of times. The chain joins TRBV4-1 to TRBJ2-3, with D uncertain. Germline assignment: CDR1 MGHRA and CDR2 YSYEKL. The CDR3 has 12 amino acids. The V end lost 1 base, the J end lost 8 bases, and 7 bases lay between the germline ends. CDR3 sequence reads: CASSQVWGTQYF. The CDR3 region has the DNA TGCGCCAGCAGCCAAGTATGGGGTACGCAGTATTTT.

V usage is TRBV5-1 and J usage is TRBJ2-7; D gene unclear. Germline-derived CDR1 and CDR2 are SGHRS and YFSETQ. CDR3 length equals 13 residues. V lost 1 base and J 3 bases, leaving 8 bases between the germline ends. Here the CDR3 reads CASSLLPNYEQYF. For the CDR3, the DNA is TGCGCCAGCAGCTTGTTGCCGAACTACGAGCAGTACTTC.

This clone rates as medium-sized. The chain combines TRBV6-5 with TRBJ1-2, with D possibly matching TRBD1 (6 bases). Looked up from germline, CDR1 is MNHEY and CDR2 is SVGAGI. This CDR3 has 15 amino acids. V was cut by 8 bases and J by 3 bases, with 19 bases left in between. The CDR3 protein is CASGPGAAGDYGYTF. CDR3 nucleotide sequence: TGTGCCAGCGGGCCAGGGGCGGCCGGAGACTATGGCTACACCTTC.

The V gene is TRBV30, the J gene TRBJ2-1, with D perhaps given as TRBD1 or TRBD2 (5 bases each). This CDR3 has 14 residues. Between the trimmed V and J ends, which lost 2 bases and 5 bases, there was a span of 13 bases. Germline CDR1 and CDR2: GTSNPN and SVGIG (reference sequence). This CDR3 is CAWSYWDGHNEQFF. The CDR3 DNA reads TGTGCCTGGAGTTATTGGGACGGACACAATGAGCAGTTCTTC.

The rearrangement uses TRBV15 and TRBJ1-5; the D gene is possibly TRBD1 (5 bases). Germline loops: CDR1 LNHNV, CDR2 YYDKDF (reference sequence). Trimming cost V 5 bases and J 7 bases, with 18 bases left between them. The CDR3 sequence is 15 residues long. The CDR3 here is CATSFQGGAGQPQHF. CDR3 nucleotides: TGTGCCACCAGCTTCCAGGGAGGGGCGGGCCAGCCCCAGCATTTT.

V is TRBV28 and J is TRBJ1-5; 8 bases fit TRBD1. Germline trimming cut 7 bases from V and 7 bases from J; bases unmatched to any gene: 3. The CDR3 has 12 residues. CDR1 and CDR2 (germline): MDHEN, SYDVKM. Here the CDR3 reads CASIDRGQPQHF. The CDR3 DNA sequence: TGTGCCAGCATCGACAGGGGACAGCCCCAGCATTTT.

This clone was found many times. This chain connects TRBV2 to TRBJ2-1; 13 bases match TRBD2. Germline assignment: CDR1 SNHLY and CDR2 FYNNEI. The CDR3 has 18 residues. V lost 6 bases to trimming and J lost 3 bases; unmatched junction nucleotides: 11. The CDR3 DNA is TGTGCCAGCAGCGCCCTAGGACTAGCGGGAGATGTCTACAATGAGCAGTTCTTC. This codes for CASSALGLAGDVYNEQFF.

The chain has TRBV29-1 and TRBJ1-4; 7 nucleotides match TRBD1. The J segment lost 9 bases and the V segment lost 7 bases, leaving 14 bases of the junction unmatched. Germline loops: CDR1 SQVTM, CDR2 ANQGSEA. This CDR3 comprises 14 residues. In nucleotides, the CDR3 is TGCAGCGCTGCGGGGCCGACAGGGACACAAAAACTGTTTTTT. It is translated as CSAAGPTGTQKLFF.